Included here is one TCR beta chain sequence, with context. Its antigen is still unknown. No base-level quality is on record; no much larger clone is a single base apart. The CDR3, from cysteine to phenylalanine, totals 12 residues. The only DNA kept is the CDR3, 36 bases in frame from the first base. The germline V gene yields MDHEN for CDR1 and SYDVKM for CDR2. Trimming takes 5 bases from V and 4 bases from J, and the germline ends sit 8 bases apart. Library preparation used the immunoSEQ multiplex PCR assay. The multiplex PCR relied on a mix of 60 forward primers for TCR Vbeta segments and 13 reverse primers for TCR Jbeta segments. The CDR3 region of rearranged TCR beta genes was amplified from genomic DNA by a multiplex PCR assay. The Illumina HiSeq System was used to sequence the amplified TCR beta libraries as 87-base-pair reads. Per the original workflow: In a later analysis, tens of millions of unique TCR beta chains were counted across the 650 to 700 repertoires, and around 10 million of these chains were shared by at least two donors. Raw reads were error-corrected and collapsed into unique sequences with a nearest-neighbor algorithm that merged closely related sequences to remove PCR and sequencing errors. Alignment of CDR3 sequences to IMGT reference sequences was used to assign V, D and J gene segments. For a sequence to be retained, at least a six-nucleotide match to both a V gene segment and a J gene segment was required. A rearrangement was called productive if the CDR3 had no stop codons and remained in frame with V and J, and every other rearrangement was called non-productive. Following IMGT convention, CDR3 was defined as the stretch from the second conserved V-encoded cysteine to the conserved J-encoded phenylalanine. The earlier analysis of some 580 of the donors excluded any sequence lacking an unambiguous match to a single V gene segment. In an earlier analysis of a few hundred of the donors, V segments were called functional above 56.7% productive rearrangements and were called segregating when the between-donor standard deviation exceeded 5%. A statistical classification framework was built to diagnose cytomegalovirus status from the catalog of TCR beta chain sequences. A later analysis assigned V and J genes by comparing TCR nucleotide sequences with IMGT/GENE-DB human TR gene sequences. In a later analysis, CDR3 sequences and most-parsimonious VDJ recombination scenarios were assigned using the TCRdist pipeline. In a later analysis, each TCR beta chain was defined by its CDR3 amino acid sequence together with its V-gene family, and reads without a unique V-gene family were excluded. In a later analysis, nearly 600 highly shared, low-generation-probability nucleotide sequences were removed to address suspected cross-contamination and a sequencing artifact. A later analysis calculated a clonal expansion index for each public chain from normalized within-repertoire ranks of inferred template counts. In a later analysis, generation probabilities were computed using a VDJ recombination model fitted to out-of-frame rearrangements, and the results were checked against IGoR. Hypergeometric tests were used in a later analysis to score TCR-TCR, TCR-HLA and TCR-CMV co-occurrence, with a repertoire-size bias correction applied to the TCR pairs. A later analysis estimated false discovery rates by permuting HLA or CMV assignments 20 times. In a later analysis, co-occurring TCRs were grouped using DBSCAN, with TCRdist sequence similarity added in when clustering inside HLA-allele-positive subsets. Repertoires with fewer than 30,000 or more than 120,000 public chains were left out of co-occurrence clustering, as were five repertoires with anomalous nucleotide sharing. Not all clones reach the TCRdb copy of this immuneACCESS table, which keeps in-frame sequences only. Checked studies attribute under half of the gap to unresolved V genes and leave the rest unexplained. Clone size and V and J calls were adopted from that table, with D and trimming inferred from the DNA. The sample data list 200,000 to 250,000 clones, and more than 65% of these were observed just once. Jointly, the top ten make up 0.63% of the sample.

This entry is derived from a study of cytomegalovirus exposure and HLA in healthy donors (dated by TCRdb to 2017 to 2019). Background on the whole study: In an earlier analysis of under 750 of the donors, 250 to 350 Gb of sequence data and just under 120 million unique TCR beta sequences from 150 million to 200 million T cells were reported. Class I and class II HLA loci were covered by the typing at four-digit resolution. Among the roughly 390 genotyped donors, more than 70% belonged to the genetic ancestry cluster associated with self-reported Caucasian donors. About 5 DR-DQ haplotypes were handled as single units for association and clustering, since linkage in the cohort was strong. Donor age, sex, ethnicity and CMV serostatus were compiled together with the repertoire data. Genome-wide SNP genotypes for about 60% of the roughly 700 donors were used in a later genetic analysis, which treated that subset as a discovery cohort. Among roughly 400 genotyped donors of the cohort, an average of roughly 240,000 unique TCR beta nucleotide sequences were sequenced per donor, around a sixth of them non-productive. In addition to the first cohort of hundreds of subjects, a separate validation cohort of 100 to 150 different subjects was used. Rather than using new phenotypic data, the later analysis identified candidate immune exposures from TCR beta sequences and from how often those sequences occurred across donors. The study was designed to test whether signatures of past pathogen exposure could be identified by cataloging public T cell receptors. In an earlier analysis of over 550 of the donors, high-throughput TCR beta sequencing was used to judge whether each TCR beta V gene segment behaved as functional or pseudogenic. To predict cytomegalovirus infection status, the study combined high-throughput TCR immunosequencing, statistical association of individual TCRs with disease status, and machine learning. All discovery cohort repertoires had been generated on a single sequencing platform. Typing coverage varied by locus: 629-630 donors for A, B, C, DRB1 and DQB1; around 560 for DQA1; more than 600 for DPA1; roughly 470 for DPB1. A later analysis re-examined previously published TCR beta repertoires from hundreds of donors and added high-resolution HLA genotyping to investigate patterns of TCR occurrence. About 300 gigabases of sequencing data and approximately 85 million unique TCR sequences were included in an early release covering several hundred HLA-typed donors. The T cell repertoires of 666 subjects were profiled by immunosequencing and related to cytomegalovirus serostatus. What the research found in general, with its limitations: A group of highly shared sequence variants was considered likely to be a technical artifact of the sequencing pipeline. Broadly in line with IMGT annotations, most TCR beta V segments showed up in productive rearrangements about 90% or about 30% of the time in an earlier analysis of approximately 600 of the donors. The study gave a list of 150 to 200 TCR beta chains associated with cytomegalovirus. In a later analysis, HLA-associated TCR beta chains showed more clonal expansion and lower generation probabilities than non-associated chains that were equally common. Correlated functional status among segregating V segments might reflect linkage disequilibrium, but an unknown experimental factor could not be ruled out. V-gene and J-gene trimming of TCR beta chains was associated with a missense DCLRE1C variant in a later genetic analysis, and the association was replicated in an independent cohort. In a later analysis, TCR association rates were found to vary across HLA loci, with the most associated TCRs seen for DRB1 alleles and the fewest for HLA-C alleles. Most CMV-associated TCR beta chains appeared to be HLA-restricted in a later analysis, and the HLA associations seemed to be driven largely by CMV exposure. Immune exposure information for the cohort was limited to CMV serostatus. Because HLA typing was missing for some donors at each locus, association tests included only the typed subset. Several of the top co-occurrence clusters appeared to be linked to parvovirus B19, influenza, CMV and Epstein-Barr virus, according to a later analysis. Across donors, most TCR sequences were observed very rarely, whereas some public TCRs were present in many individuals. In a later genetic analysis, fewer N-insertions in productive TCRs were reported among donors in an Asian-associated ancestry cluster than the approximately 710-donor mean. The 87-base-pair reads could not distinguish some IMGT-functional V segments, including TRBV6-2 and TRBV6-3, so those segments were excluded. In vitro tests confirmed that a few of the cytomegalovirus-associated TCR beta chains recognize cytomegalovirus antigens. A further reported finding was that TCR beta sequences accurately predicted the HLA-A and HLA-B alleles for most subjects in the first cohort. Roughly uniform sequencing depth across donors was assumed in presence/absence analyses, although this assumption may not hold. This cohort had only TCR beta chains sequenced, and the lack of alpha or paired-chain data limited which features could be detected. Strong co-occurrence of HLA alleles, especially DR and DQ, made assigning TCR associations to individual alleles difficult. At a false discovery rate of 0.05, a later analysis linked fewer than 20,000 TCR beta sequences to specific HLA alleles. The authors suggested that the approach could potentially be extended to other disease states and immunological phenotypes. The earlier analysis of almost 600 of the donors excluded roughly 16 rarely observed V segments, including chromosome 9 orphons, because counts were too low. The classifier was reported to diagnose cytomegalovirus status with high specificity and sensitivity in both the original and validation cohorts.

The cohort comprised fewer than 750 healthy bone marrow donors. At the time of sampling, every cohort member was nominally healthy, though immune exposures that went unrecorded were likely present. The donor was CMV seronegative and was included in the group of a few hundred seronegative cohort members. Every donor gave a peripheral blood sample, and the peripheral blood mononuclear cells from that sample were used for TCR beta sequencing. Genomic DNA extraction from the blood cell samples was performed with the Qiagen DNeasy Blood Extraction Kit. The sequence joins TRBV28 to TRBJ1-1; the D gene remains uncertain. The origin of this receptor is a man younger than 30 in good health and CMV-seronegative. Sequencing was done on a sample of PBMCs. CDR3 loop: CASSPGRTEAFF. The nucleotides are TGTGCCAGCAGTCCTGGCCGCACTGAAGCTTTCTTT.